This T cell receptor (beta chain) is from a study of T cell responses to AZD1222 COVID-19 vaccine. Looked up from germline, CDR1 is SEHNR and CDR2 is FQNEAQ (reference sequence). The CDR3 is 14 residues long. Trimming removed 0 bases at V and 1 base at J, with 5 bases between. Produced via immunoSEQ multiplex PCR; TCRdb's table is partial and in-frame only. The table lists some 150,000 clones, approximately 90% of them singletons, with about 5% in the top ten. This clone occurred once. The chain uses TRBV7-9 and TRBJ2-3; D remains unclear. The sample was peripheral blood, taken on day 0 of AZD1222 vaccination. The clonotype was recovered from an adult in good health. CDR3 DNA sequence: TGTGCCAGCAGCTTAGCGTCGGGCACAGATACGCAGTATTTT. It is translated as CASSLASGTDTQYF.